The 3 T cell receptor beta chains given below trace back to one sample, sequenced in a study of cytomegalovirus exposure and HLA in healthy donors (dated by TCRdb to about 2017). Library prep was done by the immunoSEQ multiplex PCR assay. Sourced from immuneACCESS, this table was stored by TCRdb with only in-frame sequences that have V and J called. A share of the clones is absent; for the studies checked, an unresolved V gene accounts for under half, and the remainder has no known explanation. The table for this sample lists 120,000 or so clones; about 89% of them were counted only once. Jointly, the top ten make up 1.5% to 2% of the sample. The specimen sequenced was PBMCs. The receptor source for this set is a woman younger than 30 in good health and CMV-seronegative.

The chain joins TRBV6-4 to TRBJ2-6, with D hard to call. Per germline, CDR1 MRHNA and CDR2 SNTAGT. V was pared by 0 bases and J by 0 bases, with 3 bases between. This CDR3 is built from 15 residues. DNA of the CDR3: TGTGCCAGCAGTGACTCCAACTCTGGGGCCAACGTCCTGACTTTC. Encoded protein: CASSDSNSGANVLTF.

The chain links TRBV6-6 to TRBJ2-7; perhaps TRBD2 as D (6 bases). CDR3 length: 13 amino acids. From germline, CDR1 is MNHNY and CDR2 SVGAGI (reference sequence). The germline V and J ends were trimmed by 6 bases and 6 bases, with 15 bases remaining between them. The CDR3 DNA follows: TGTGCCAGCAGCCCCAGGAGGGCCCGCGAGCAGTACTTC. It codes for CASSPRRAREQYF.

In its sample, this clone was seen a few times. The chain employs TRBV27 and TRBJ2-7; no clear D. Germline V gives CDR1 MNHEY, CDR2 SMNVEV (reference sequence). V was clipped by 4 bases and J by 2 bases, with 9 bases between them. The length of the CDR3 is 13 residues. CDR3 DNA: TGTGCCAGCAGTTCTGGCCACGCCTACGAGCAGTACTTC. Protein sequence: CASSSGHAYEQYF.